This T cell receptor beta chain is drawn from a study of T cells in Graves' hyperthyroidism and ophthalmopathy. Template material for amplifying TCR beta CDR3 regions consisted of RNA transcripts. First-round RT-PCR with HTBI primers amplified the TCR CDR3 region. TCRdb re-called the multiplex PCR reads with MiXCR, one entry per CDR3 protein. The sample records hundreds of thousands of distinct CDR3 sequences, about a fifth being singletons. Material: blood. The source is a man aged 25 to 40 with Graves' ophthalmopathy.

The CDR3 DNA sequence: TGTGCCAGCAGCTCCCGGGGGACTACTAACTATGGCTACACCTTC. Translated: CASSSRGTTNYGYTF. The rearrangement joins TRBV5-6 to TRBJ1-2, with D possibly being TRBD1 (5 bases). With 3 bases removed from V and 0 bases from J, the gap between germline ends came to 12 bases. The CDR3 is 15 residues long. Germline values: CDR1 SGHDT, CDR2 YYEEEE.